A single sample gave rise to the 15 T cell receptor beta chains below, sequenced in a study of Graves' ophthalmopathy and Graves' hyperthyroidism. Amplified TCR beta CDR3 regions were obtained using RNA transcripts as template. An initial RT-PCR round employing HTBI primers preceded a second-round multiplex PCR. TCRdb itself ran the multiplex PCR reads through MiXCR, one entry per CDR3 protein. The data show around 1.1 million distinct CDR3 sequences, roughly 35% seen once. What was sequenced was peripheral blood or thyroid tissue (not recorded which). These receptors came from an adult man with Graves' hyperthyroidism.

The chain carries TRBV20-1 and TRBJ1-6, with D unresolved. V shed 6 bases and J shed 0 bases, with 12 bases lying between them. Germline values: CDR1 DFQATT, CDR2 SNEGSKA (reference sequence). The CDR3 sequence is 15 residues long. The CDR3 nucleotides read TGCAGTGCCCGCCCTCAGAGCTCCTATAATTCACCCCTCCACTTT. As protein: CSARPQSSYNSPLHF.

This clonotype was seen more than once but under ten times. The CDR3 loop is CASGSRRQRGWEKLFF. In DNA form, the CDR3 reads TGTGCCAGCGGCTCACGACGACAGCGAGGATGGGAAAAACTGTTTTTT. V gene TRBV12-3 or TRBV12-4 combines with J gene TRBJ1-4; maybe TRBD1 (5 bases). The CDR3 is 16 residues long. Trimming shortened V by 8 bases and J by 8 bases, and 24 bases separated the two germline ends.

This rearrangement joins TRBV29-1 to TRBJ2-2, with TRBD1 identical over 7 bases. The CDR3 runs to 13 residues. V lost 8 bases to trimming and J lost 1 base; unmatched junction nucleotides: 4. CDR1 is SQVTM and CDR2 is ANQGSEA in the germline V gene. CDR3 DNA: TGCAGCTTCGGGACAGAGAACACCGGGGAGCTGTTTTTT. It is translated as CSFGTENTGELFF.

Here the CDR3 DNA reads TGCAGCGGCGCTAGGCGGGGGGAAGGATCCGGGGAGCTGTTTTTT. Protein product: CSGARRGEGSGELFF. The chain carries TRBV29-1 and TRBJ2-2, with 8 bases lining up with TRBD2. CDR3 length: 15 residues. V trimming: 7 bases; J trimming: 6 bases; junction bases outside the gene matches: 13. Germline V CDR1 and CDR2: SQVTM, ANQGSEA.

Many counts were recorded for this clonotype. The rearrangement joins TRBV20-1 to TRBJ1-5, with D tentatively TRBD1 (5 bases). The CDR3 loop spans 16 amino acids. V gave up 1 base and J gave up 0 bases, with 13 bases separating them. Germline CDR1 is DFQATT and CDR2 is SNEGSKA (reference sequence). CDR3 sequence (DNA): TGCAGTGCTAGAGTTGGCAGGGCAAATAGCAATCAGCCCCAGCATTTT. Translating it yields CSARVGRANSNQPQHF.

The chain links TRBV12-5 to TRBJ2-2; D possibly corresponds to TRBD2 (5 bases). Looked up from germline, CDR1 is LGHNT and CDR2 is FRNRAP. Trimming took off 6 bases at V and 4 bases at J, with 9 bases between the two ends. The CDR3 spans 13 residues. The CDR3 region has the DNA TGTGCTAGTGGGTCGGGAAGCACCGGGGAGCTGTTTTTT. This codes for CASGSGSTGELFF.

The chain combines TRBV29-1 with TRBJ1-2; weak D call: TRBD1 (6 bases). CDR1 and CDR2 from the germline V gene are SQVTM and ANQGSEA. With 3 bases removed from V and 11 bases from J, the gap between germline ends came to 10 bases. The CDR3 consists of 10 residues. The CDR3 loop reads CSVETGYYTF. CDR3 in DNA: TGCAGCGTTGAGACAGGATATTACACCTTC.

Details on this clonotype: A read error is likely, as this CDR3 ends without the conserved phenylalanine or tryptophan. The genes are TRBV19 and TRBJ1-5; D gene unclear. Trimming shortened V by 2 bases and J by 3 bases, and 11 bases separated the two germline ends. The germline V gene has CDR1 LNHDA and CDR2 SQIVND (reference sequence). The CDR3 contains 15 residues. The CDR3 here is CASSIFERNNQPQHS. For the CDR3, the DNA is TGTGCCAGTAGTATATTTGAACGGAACAATCAGCCCCAGCATTCT.

The chain uses TRBV12-3 or TRBV12-4 and TRBJ1-5; D unclear. The CDR3 is made up of 13 amino acids. Deletions cut 8 bases from V and 4 bases from J, with 12 bases between. CDR3 sequence: CASVLEQNQPQHF. The CDR3 nucleotides are TGTGCCAGCGTTTTGGAACAGAATCAGCCCCAGCATTTT.

In this sample, this clonotype turned up many times. The chain couples TRBV19 to TRBJ1-5; 7 bases agree with TRBD1. Trimming cost V 5 bases and J 0 bases; bases outside gene matches: 7. From germline, CDR1 is LNHDA and CDR2 SQIVND (reference sequence). The CDR3 consists of 16 residues. The DNA for the CDR3 is TGTGCCAGTAGTGTCCTGGACAGGTATAGCAATCAGCCCCAGCATTTT. Translating gives CASSVLDRYSNQPQHF. The full variable domain, completed using reference TRBV19 and TRBJ1-5, is DGGITQSPKYLFRKEGQNVTLSCEQNLNHDAMYWYRQDPGQGLRLIYYSQIVNDFQKGDIAEGYSVSREKKESFPLTVTSAQKNPTAFYLCASSVLDRYSNQPQHFGDGTRLSIL.

Concerning this clonotype itself: A single base separates this from a much larger clone, so it may be a read error. The genes are TRBV2 and TRBJ2-7, with 9 bases identical to TRBD1. The CDR3 is 12 residues long. J was trimmed by 3 bases and V by 9 bases; bases with no gene match: 3. Germline V lookup: CDR1 SNHLY, CDR2 FYNNEI. CDR3 coding DNA: TGTGCCAGGGTGGGACAGGGCTACGAGCAGTACTTC. Encoded protein: CARVGQGYEQYF.

The rearrangement links TRBV27 to TRBJ1-5, with D possibly being TRBD1 (5 bases). Trimming cost V 5 bases and J 2 bases, with 16 bases left between them. The CDR3 totals 16 residues. The germline V gene encodes CDR1 MNHEY and CDR2 SMNVEV (reference sequence). CDR3 in amino acids: CASSASHQGGNQPQHF. DNA of the CDR3: TGTGCCAGCAGTGCCTCACACCAGGGTGGCAATCAGCCCCAGCATTTT.

In this sample, this clonotype turned up many times. This chain connects TRBV19 to TRBJ2-7, with 8 bases lining up with TRBD1. The germline CDR1 and CDR2 sequences are LNHDA and SQIVND (reference sequence). V gave up 9 bases and J gave up 5 bases; unmatched junction bases: 9. The CDR3 length is 13 residues. CDR3 loop: CARGQAFHDEQYF. The DNA of the CDR3 is TGTGCCAGGGGACAGGCTTTTCACGACGAGCAGTACTTC.

Comments on this clonotype: One end of the junction fails to match germline, which may point to a read error. The gene calls are TRBV15 and TRBJ2-2, with TRBD2 identical over 7 bases. The CDR3 extends over 17 amino acids. The germline gives CDR1 LNHNV, CDR2 YYDKDF (reference sequence). The CDR3 DNA follows: TGTGCCACCAGCAGAGTTCATCTAGCGGAGAACACCGGGGAGCTGGTTTTT. Protein sequence: CATSRVHLAENTGELVF. Filled out from reference TRBV15 and TRBJ2-2, the complete variable domain reads DAMVIQNPRYQVTQFGKPVTLSCSQTLNHNVMYWYQQKSSQAPKLLFHYYDKDFNNEADTPDNFQSRRPNTSFCFLDIRSPGLGDTAMYLCATSRVHLAENTGELVFGEGSRLTVL.

This clonotype was seen ten or more times. The rearrangement links TRBV11-2 to TRBJ2-5, with 7 nucleotides matching TRBD1. The CDR3 runs to 18 residues. Germline CDR1 and CDR2: SGHAT and FQNNGV. V shed 1 base, J shed 2 bases, and the junction held 13 bases outside the gene matches. The CDR3 loop reads CASSLGASRGSWQETQYF. The CDR3 region has the DNA TGTGCCAGCAGCTTAGGTGCGTCCAGGGGGTCGTGGCAAGAGACCCAGTACTTC.